This T cell receptor (beta chain) derives from a study of shared clonotypes between healthy human individuals. Turning to the study itself: For every donor, three CD4 naive, three CD4 memory, two CD8 naive and one CD8 memory plates were used. Study-wide findings and caveats: Some naive CD4 clonotypes, 5% to 5.5%, turned up in common across four donors.

Execution of the assay was at deep level. TCRdb's copy holds only in-frame clones and misses some; the assay was immunoSEQ multiplex PCR. The table lists around 2.5 million clones, over 85% of them singletons, with approximately 0.35% in the top ten. Into CD45RA+ naive and CD45RA-negative memory subsets, the CD4+ cells were split. The CDR3 totals 14 residues. Trimming stripped 3 bases from V and 0 bases from J, with 7 bases between. Germline V gene lookup returns CDR1 LNHNV and CDR2 YYDKDF (reference sequence). Turning to this clone: Its antigen is undetermined.

Sequencing was performed on naive CD4+ T cells from PBMCs. The subset: CD45RA+ positively selected. This clonotype originated in a man between 18 and 35 years old in good health. Some clones in this sample may be carry-over from other donors' samples. The V and J genes are TRBV15 and TRBJ2-3; no definite D call. This CDR3 reads CATSRDLSTDTQYF. The CDR3 coding sequence is TGTGCCACCAGCAGGGACCTTAGCACAGATACGCAGTATTTT.